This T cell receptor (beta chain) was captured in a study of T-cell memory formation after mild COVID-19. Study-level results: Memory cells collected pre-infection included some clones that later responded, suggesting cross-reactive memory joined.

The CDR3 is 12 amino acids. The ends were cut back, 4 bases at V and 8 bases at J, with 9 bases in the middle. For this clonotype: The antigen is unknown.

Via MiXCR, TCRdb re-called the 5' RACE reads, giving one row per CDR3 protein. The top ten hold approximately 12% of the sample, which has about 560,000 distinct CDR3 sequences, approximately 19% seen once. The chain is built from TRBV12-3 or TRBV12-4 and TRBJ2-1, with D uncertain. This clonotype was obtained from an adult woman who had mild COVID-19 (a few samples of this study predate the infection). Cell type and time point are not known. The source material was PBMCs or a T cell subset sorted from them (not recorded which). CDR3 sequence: CASSSDGDEQFF. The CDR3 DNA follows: TGTGCCAGCAGTTCGGACGGAGATGAGCAGTTCTTC.